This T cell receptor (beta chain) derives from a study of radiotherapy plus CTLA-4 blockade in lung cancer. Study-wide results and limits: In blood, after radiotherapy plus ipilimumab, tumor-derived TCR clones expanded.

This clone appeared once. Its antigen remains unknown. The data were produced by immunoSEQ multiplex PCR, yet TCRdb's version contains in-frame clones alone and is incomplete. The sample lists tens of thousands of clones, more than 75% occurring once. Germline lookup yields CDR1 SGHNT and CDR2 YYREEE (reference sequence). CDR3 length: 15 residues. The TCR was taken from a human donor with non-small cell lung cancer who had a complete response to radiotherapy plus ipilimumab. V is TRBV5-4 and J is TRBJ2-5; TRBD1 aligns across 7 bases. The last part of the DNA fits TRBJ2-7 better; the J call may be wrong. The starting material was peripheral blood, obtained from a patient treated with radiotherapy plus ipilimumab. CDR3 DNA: TGTGCCAGCAGCTCGGACAGGCGAATCTCCTACGAGCAGTACTTC. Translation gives CASSSDRRISYEQYF.